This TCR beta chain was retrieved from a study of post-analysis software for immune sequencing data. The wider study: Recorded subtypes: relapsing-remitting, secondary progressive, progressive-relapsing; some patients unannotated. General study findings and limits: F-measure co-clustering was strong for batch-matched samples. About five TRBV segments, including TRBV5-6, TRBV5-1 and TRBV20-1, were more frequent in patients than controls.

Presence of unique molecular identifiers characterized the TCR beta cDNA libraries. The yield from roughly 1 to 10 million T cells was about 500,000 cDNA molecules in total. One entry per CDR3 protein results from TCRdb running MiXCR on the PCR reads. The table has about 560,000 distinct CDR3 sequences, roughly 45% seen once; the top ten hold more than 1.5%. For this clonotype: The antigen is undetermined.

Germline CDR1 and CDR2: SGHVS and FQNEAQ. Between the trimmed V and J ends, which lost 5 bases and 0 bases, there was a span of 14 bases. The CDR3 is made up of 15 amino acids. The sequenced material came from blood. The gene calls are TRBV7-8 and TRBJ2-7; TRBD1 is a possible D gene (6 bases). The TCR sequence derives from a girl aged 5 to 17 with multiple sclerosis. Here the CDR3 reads CASSTNRDSSYEQYF. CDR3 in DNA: TGTGCCAGCAGCACTAACAGGGATAGCTCCTACGAGCAGTACTTC.